This T cell receptor (beta chain) was captured in a study of vaccination effects on CD4 cells after COVID-19. Turning to the study itself: The median interval between the second dose and post-vaccine sampling was 72 days. Whole-study findings and limits: In vaccinees who were healthy, merely 1 out of 255 vaccine-induced clones cross-reacted with common cold coronaviruses.

TCRdb's table, derived via immunoSEQ multiplex PCR, lists solely in-frame clones and lacks some. The sample shows about 60,000 clones, just under 80% of them seen only once. A word on this clone: Its antigen remains unknown.

Pools of viral peptides were used by the ViraFEST assay to expand antigen-specific CD4+ T cells ahead of sequencing. Scientists isolated CD4+ T cells after a roughly 9-day culture period ended. The vaccine given was either BNT162b2 or mRNA-1273, in two doses. After over 1.5 million PBMC were placed in each well, they were cultured with approximately 10 IU/ml IL-2 and roughly 10 ug/ml peptides. Cells had half their medium changed to IL-2 medium on days 3 and 7. This TCR derives from a human donor who received a COVID-19 vaccine. This specimen consisted of CD4+ T cells from PBMCs cultured with HCoV-OC43 spike peptides, obtained after COVID-19 vaccination. Indicated subset: HCoV-OC43 spike overlapping peptide pool stimulation.

CDR3 loop: CASSLEPGRAKNIQYF. CDR3 nucleotides: TGCGCCAGCAGCTTGGAGCCAGGTCGAGCCAAAAACATTCAGTACTTC. The gene calls are TRBV5-1 and TRBJ2-4; D is undetermined. This CDR3 comprises 16 residues. The V gene's germline CDR1 is SGHRS and CDR2 YFSETQ. V was shortened by 0 bases and J by 0 bases, with 10 bases between the two germline ends.